Detailed here is one T cell receptor (beta chain). Assay used: immunoSEQ multiplex PCR; TCRdb lists only in-frame clones, some missing. This sample has about 66,000 clones; about 88% occur once, and the top ten carry about 4%. These data are taken from a study of blood T cell repertoires in COVID-19. What was sequenced was peripheral blood. The TCR sequence derives from a man aged 65 to 79 with acute or convalescent COVID-19.

CDR3 loop: CASSQRTSGNNEQFF. DNA for the CDR3: TGTGCCAGCAGCCAACGGACTAGCGGAAACAATGAGCAGTTCTTC. The chain uses TRBV5-4 and TRBJ2-1, with 10 bases aligning to TRBD2. Germline lookup yields CDR1 SGHNT and CDR2 YYREEE (reference sequence). The J segment lost 5 bases and the V segment lost 4 bases, leaving 6 bases of the junction unmatched. The length of the CDR3 is 15 residues.